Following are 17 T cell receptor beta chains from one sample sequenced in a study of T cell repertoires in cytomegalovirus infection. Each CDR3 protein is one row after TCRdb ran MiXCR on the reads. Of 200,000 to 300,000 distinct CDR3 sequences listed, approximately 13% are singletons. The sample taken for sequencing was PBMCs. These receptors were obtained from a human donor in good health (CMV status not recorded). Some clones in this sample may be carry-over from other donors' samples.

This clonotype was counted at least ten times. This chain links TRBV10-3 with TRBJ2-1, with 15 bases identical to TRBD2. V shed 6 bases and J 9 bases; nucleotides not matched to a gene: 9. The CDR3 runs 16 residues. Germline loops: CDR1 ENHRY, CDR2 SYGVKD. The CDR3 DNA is TGTGCCATCAGCGCCGGGACTAGCGGGGGGCAGGGTGAGCAGTTCTTC. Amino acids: CAISAGTSGGQGEQFF.

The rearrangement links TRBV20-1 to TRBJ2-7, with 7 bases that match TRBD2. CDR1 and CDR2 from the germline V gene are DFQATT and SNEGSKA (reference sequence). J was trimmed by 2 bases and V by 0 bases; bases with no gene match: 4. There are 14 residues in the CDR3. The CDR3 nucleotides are TGCAGTGCTAGAGACGGGAGGCACACCTACGAGCAGTACTTC. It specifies CSARDGRHTYEQYF.

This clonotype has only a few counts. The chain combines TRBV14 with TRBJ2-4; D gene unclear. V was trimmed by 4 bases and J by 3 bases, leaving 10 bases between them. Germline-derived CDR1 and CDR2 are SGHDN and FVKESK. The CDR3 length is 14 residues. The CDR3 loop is CASSLQDGKNIQYF. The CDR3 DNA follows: TGTGCCAGCAGCCTTCAGGACGGCAAAAACATTCAGTACTTC.

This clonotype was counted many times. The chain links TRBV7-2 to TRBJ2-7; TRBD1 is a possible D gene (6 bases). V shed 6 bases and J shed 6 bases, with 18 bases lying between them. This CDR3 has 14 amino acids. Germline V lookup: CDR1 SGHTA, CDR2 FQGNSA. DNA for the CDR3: TGTGCCAGCAGTCCCGACAGGAGGATTTCCGAGCAGTACTTC. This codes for CASSPDRRISEQYF.

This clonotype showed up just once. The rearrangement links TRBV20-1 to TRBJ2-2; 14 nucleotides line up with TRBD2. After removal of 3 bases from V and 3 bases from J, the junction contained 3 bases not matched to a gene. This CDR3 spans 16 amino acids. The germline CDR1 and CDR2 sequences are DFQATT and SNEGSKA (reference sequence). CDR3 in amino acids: CSARPGLAGDTGELFF. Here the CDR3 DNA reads TGCAGTGCTAGGCCGGGACTAGCGGGAGACACCGGGGAGCTGTTTTTT.

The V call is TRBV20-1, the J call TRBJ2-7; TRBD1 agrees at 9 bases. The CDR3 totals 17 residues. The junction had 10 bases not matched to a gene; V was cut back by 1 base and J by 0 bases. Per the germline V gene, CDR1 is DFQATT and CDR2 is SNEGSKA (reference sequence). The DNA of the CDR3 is TGCAGTGCTAGAGGGGACAGGGAGGGACGAAGCTCCTACGAGCAGTACTTC. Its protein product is CSARGDREGRSSYEQYF.

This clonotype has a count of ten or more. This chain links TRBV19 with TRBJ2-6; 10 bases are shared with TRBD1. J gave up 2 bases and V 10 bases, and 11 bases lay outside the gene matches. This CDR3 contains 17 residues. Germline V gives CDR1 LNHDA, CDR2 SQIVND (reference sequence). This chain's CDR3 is CATGQDRGLAGANVLTF. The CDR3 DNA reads TGTGCCACCGGCCAAGACAGGGGGCTTGCTGGGGCCAACGTCCTGACTTTC.

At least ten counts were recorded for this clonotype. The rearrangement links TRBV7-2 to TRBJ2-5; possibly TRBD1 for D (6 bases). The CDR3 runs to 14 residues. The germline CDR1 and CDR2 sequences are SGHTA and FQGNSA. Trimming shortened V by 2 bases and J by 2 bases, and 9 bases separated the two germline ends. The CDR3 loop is CASSLTTGQETQYF. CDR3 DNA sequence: TGTGCCAGCAGCTTAACTACAGGGCAAGAGACCCAGTACTTC.

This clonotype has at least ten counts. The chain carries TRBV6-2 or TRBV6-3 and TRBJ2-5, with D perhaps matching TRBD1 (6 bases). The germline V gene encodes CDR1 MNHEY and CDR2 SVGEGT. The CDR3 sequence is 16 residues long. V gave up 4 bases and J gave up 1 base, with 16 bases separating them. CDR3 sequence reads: CASSSLRQAFQETQYF. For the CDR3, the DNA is TGTGCCAGCAGTTCGCTTCGACAGGCCTTCCAAGAGACCCAGTACTTC.

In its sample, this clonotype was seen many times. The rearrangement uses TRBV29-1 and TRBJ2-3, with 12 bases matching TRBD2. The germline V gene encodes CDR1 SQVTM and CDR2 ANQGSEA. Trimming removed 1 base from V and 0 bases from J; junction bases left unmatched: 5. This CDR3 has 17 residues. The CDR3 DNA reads TGCAGCGTTGAAGGGCTAGCGGGGGGGACTAGCACAGATACGCAGTATTTT. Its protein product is CSVEGLAGGTSTDTQYF.

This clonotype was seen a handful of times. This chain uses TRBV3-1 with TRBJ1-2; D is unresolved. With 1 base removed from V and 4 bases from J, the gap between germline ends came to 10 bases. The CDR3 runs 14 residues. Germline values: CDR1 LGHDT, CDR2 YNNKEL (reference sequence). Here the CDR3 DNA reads TGTGCCAGCAGCCAAGGTACAGAGCTCTATGGCTACACCTTC. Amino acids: CASSQGTELYGYTF.

The CDR3 sequence: CASSPWESSGNTIYF. CDR3 DNA: TGTGCCAGCTCACCTTGGGAGAGCTCTGGAAACACCATATATTTT. The chain uses TRBV18 and TRBJ1-3; D unclear. CDR3 length equals 15 residues. Germline lookup yields CDR1 KGHSH and CDR2 LQKENI. Trimming left V 3 bases short and J 0 bases short, with 9 bases between.

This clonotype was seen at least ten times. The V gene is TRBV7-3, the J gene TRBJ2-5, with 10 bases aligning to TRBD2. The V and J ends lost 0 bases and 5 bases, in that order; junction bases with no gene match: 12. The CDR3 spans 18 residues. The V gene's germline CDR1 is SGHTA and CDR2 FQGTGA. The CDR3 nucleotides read TGTGCCAGCAGCTTAACGGCTAGCGGGGGCCCCGATTCTGAGACCCAGTACTTC. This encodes CASSLTASGGPDSETQYF.

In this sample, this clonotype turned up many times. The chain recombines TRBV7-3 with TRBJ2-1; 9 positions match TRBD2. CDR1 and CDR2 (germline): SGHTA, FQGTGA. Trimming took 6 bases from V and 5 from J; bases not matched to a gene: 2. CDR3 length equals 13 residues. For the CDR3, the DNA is TGTGCCAGCAGGGCTAGCGGGAACAATGAGCAGTTCTTC. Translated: CASRASGNNEQFF.

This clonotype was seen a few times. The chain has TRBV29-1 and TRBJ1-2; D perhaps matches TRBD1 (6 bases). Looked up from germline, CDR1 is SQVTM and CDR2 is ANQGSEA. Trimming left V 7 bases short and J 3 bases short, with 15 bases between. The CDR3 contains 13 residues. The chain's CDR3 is CSAQQGRDYGYTF. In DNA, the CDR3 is TGCAGCGCCCAGCAGGGGAGGGACTATGGCTACACCTTC.

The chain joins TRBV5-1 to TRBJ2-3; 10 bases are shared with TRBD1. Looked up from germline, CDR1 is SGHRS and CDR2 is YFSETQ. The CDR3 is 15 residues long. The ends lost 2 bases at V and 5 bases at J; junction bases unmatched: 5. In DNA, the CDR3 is TGCGCCAGCAGCTTCGACAGGGGGCGGGAAGATACGCAGTATTTT. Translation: CASSFDRGREDTQYF.

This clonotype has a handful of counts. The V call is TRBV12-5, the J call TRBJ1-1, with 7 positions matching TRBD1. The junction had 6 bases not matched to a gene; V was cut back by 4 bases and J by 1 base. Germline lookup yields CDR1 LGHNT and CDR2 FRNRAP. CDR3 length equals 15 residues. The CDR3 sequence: CASGYTGDPNTEAFF. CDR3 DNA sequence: TGTGCTAGTGGTTATACAGGGGACCCGAACACTGAAGCTTTCTTT.